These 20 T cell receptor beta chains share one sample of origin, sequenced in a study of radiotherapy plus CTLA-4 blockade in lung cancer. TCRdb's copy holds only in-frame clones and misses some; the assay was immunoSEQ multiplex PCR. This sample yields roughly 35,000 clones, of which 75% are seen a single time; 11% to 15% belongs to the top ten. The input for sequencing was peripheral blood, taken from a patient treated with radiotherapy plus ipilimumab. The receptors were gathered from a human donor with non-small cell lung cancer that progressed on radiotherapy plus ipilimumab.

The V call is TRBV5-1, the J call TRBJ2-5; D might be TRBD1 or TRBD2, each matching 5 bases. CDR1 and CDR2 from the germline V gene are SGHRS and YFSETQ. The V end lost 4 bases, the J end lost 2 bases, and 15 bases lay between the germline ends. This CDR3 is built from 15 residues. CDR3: CASSSSGPRQETQYF. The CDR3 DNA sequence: TGCGCCAGCAGCAGCTCGGGACCGAGACAAGAGACCCAGTACTTC.

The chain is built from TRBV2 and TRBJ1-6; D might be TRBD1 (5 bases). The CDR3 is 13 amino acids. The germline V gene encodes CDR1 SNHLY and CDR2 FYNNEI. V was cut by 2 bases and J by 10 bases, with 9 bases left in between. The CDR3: CASSEFGQSPLHF. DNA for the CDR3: TGTGCCAGCAGTGAATTTGGACAATCACCCCTCCACTTT. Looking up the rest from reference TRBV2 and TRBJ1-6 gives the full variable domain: EPEVTQTPSHQVTQMGQEVILRCVPISNHLYFYWYRQILGQKVEFLVSFYNNEISEKSEIFDDQFSVERPDGSNFTLKIRSTKLEDSAMYFCASSEFGQSPLHFGNGTRLTVT.

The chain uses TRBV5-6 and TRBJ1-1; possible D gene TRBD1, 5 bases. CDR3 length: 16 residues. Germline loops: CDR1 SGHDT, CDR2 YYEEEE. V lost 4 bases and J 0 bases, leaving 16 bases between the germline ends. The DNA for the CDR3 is TGTGCCAGCAGCCTTCGGCCGGGACGTCTGAACACTGAAGCTTTCTTT. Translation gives CASSLRPGRLNTEAFF.

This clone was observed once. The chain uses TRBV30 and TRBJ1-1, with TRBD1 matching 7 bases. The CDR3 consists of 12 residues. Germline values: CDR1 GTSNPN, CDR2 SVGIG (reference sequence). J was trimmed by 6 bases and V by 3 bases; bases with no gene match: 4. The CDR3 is CAWSQGGPEAFF. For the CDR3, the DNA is TGTGCCTGGAGCCAGGGGGGACCTGAAGCTTTCTTT. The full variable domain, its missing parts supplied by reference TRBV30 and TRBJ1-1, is SQTIHQWPATLVQPVGSPLSLECTVEGTSNPNLYWYRQAAGRGLQLLFYSVGIGQISSEVPQNLSASRPQDRQFILSSKKLLLSDSGFYLCAWSQGGPEAFFGQGTRLTVV.

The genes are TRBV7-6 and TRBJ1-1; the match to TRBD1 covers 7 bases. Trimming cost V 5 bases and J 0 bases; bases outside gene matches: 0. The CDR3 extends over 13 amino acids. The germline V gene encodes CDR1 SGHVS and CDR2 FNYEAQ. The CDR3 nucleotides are TGTGCCAGCAGCCAGGGGGTGAACACTGAAGCTTTCTTT. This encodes CASSQGVNTEAFF.

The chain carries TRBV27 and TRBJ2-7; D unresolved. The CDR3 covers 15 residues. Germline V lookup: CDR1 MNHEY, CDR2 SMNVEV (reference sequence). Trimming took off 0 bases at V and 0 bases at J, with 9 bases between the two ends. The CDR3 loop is CASSLSKGISYEQYF. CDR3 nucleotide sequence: TGTGCCAGCAGTTTATCGAAGGGAATCTCCTACGAGCAGTACTTC.

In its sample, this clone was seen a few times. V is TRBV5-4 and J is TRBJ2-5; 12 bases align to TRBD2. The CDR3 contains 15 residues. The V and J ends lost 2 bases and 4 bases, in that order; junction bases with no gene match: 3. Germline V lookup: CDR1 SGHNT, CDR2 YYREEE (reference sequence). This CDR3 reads CASSFRLAGAETQYF. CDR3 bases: TGTGCCAGCAGCTTTAGACTAGCGGGGGCAGAGACCCAGTACTTC.

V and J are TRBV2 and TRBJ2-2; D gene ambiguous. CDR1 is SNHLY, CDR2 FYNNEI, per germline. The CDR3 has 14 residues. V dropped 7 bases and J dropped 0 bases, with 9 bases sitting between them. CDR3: CASMGSANTGELFF. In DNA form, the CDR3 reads TGTGCCAGCATGGGGTCCGCGAACACCGGGGAGCTGTTTTTT.

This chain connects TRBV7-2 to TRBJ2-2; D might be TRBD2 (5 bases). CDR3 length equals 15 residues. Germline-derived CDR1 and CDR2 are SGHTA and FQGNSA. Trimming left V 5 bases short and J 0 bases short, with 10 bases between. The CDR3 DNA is TGTGCCAGCAGCCGTGGACTTTCGAACACCGGGGAGCTGTTTTTT. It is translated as CASSRGLSNTGELFF.

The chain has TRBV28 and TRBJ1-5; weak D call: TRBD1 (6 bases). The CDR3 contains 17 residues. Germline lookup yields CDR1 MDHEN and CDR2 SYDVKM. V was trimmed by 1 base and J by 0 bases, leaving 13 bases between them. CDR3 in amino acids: CASSLLTDSNSNQPQHF. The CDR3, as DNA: TGTGCCAGCAGTTTATTAACGGACAGCAATAGCAATCAGCCCCAGCATTTT.

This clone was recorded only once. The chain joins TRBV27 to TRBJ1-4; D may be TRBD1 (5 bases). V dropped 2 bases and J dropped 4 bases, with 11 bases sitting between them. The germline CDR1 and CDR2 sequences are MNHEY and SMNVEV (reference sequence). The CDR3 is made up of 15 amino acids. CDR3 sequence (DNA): TGTGCCAGCAGTTTAACAGGTCTCTATAATGAAAAACTGTTTTTT. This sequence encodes CASSLTGLYNEKLFF.

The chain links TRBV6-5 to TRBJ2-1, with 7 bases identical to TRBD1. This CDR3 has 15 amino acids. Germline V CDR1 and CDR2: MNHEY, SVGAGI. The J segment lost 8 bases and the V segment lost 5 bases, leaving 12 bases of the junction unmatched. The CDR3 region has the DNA TGTGCCAGCAGTACCCCTCGAGGGGGCATCGATGAGCAGTTCTTC. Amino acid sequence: CASSTPRGGIDEQFF.

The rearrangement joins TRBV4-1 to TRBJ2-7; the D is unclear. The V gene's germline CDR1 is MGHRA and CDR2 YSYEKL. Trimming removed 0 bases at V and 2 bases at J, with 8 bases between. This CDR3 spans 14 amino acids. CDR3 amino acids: CASSQEGRAYEQYF. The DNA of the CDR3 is TGCGCCAGCAGCCAAGAAGGCAGAGCCTACGAGCAGTACTTC.

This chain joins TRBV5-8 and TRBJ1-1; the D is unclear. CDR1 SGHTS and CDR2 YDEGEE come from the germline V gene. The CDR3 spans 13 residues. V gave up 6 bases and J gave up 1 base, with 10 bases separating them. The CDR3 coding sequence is TGTGCCAGCACCCTGATACGGAACACTGAAGCTTTCTTT. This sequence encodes CASTLIRNTEAFF.

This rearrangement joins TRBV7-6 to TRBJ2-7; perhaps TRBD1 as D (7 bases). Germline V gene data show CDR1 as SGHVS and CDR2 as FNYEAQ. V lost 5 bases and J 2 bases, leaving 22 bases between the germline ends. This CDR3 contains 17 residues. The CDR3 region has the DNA TGTGCCAGCAGCGCCCAGGGGGGCGGTTCCCCTGCCTACGAGCAGTACTTC. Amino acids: CASSAQGGGSPAYEQYF.

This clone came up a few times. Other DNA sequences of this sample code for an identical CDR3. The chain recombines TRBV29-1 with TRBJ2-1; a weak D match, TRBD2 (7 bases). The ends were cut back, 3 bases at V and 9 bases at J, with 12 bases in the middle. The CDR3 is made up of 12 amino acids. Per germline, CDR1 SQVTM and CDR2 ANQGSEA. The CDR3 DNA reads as TGCAGCGTTGACAGGGGAGGGAGTGAGCAGTTCTTC. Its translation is CSVDRGGSEQFF.

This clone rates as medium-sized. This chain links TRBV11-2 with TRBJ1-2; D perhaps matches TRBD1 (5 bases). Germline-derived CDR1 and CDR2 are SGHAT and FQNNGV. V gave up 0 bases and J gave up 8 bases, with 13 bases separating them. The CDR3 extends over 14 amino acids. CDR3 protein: CASSLEAGRRGYTF. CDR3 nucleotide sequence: TGTGCCAGCAGCTTAGAGGCAGGGAGGCGAGGCTACACCTTC.

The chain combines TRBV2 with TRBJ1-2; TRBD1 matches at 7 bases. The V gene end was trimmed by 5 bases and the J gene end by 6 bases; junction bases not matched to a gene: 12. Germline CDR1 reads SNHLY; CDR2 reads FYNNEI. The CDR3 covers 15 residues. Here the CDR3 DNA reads TGTGCCAGCAGTCCCACTCACAGGGGTCAAGATGGCTACACCTTC. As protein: CASSPTHRGQDGYTF.

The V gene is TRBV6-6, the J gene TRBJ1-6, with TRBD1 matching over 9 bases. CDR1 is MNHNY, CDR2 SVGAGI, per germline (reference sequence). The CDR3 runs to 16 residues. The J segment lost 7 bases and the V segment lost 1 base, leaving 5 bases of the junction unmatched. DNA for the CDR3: TGTGCCAGCAGTTACTTTACAGGGGGCGGAAATTCACCCCTCCACTTT. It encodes CASSYFTGGGNSPLHF.

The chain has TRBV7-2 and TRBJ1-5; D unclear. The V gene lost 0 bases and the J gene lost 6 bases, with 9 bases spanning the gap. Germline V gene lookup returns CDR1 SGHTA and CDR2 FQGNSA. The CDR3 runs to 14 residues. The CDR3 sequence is CASSLAPVGQPQHF. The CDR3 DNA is TGTGCCAGCAGCTTAGCCCCGGTCGGTCAGCCCCAGCATTTT.